A single sample is the source of the 18 T cell receptor beta chains below, sequenced in a study of blood T cells in healthy people across ages. For the second PCR, which ran for about 6 to 11 cycles, a sample-barcoded 5' primer and a J-beta primer mix were used. TCRdb independently ran MiXCR on the 5' RACE reads; one entry per CDR3 protein. The sample shows hundreds of thousands of distinct CDR3 sequences, under 40% of them seen only once. The specimen was blood. The receptors were gathered from a man in his late teens or twenties in good health.

The chain joins TRBV27 to TRBJ2-4; no definite D call. The J call may not be correct, given that the DNA end is closer to TRBJ2-7. This CDR3 comprises 13 residues. The germline V gene has CDR1 MNHEY and CDR2 SMNVEV (reference sequence). This chain's CDR3 is CASSRPDAYEQYF. The CDR3 DNA reads TGTGCCAGCAGTCGACCCGACGCCTACGAGCAGTACTTC.

Regarding this clonotype: Sequence at one end of the junction differs from germline and may be a read error. CDR3 sequence (DNA): TGTGCCAGTAGTACCACGACAGGAGTAACGGAGAATGAGCGGTTCTTC. It yields the protein CASSTTTGVTENERFF. This chain connects TRBV19 to TRBJ2-1; TRBD1 might be the D (6 bases). Germline V gene lookup returns CDR1 LNHDA and CDR2 SQIVND (reference sequence). The CDR3 consists of 16 residues.

The gene calls are TRBV7-2 and TRBJ2-7, with 11 bases lining up with TRBD2. Germline-derived CDR1 and CDR2 are SGHTA and FQGNSA. J lost 10 bases, V lost 1 base, and 15 bases had no gene match. The CDR3 consists of 17 residues. The CDR3, as DNA: TGTGCCAGCAGCTTAGAGGCTAGCGGGGGGACCACCTCTACCCAGTACTTC. Translation: CASSLEASGGTTSTQYF.

The chain joins TRBV20-1 to TRBJ1-6; no clear D. The CDR3 sequence is 12 residues long. Trimming removed 0 bases at V and 10 bases at J, with 7 bases between. Germline CDR1 reads DFQATT; CDR2 reads SNEGSKA (reference sequence). CDR3 coding DNA: TGCAGTGCTAGAGATTCTCGATCACCCCTCCACTTT. Amino acid sequence: CSARDSRSPLHF.

This clonotype was observed a few times. The chain uses TRBV27 and TRBJ1-5; 7 bases fit TRBD1. V was pared by 0 bases and J by 6 bases, with 8 bases of the junction left unmatched. This CDR3 is built from 16 residues. The germline CDR1 and CDR2 sequences are MNHEY and SMNVEV (reference sequence). The CDR3 nucleotides are TGTGCCAGCAGTTTATCGTGGGGGGCAGGGGGTCAGCCCCAGCATTTT. Encoded protein: CASSLSWGAGGQPQHF.

The J gene is TRBJ2-2, the V gene TRBV20-1, with D tentatively TRBD1 (6 bases). This CDR3 comprises 13 residues. CDR1 and CDR2 from the germline V gene are DFQATT and SNEGSKA (reference sequence). V gave up 3 bases and J gave up 3 bases, with 8 bases separating them. The CDR3 DNA reads TGCAGTGCTAGCAGGGGAGACACCGGGGAGCTGTTTTTT. It translates to CSASRGDTGELFF.

There are a few counts of this clonotype. The J gene is TRBJ2-7, the V gene TRBV23-1; D gene ambiguous. Being an ORF, TRBV23-1 has a function that is uncertain. Trimming took 4 bases from V and 3 from J, leaving 10 bases between them. The length of the CDR3 is 13 residues. The CDR3, as DNA: TGCGCCAGCAGTCGAGAGCTGCGCTACGAGCAGTACTTC. It translates to CASSRELRYEQYF.

CDR3 in DNA: TGTGCCAGCAGCATGACGAGCGGGGGAGGCTACACCTTC. As protein: CASSMTSGGGYTF. This chain links TRBV9 with TRBJ1-2; TRBD1 might be the D (5 bases). Between the trimmed V and J ends, which lost 4 bases and 8 bases, there was a span of 15 bases. The CDR3 sequence is 13 residues long. In germline, CDR1 is SGDLS, CDR2 YYNGEE. The variable domain in full, completed from reference TRBV9 and TRBJ1-2, reads DSGVTQTPKHLITATGQRVTLRCSPRSGDLSVYWYQQSLDQGLQFLIQYYNGEERAKGNILERFSAQQFPDLHSELNLSSLELGDSALYFCASSMTSGGGYTFGSGTRLTVV.

J is TRBJ2-7 and V is TRBV6-2 or TRBV6-3, with D maybe TRBD1 (5 bases). Germline V gene data show CDR1 as MNHEY and CDR2 as SVGEGT. There are 15 residues in the CDR3. V was cut by 5 bases and J by 0 bases, with 14 bases left in between. In DNA, the CDR3 is TGTGCCAGCAGTCGAGACAGAGCAAGCTCCTACGAGCAGTACTTC. Amino acid sequence: CASSRDRASSYEQYF.

The chain is built from TRBV27 and TRBJ2-7; D remains ambiguous. The CDR3 extends over 13 amino acids. V was pared by 2 bases and J by 5 bases, with 10 bases between. From germline, CDR1 is MNHEY and CDR2 SMNVEV (reference sequence). CDR3 region: CASSLIASHEQYF. The CDR3 nucleotides read TGTGCCAGCAGTTTAATCGCCAGTCACGAGCAGTACTTC.

This chain connects TRBV12-3 or TRBV12-4 to TRBJ1-6, with D possibly TRBD1 on 5 matching bases. The germline V and J ends were trimmed by 10 bases and 7 bases, with 20 bases remaining between them. CDR3 size: 15 residues. The CDR3 region is CATGRGPIWNSPLHF. In DNA form, the CDR3 reads TGTGCCACCGGGAGGGGCCCGATATGGAATTCACCCCTCCACTTT.

This chain connects TRBV4-3 to TRBJ2-4, with TRBD1 matching over 8 bases. The J call may be mistaken, given a closer DNA end match to TRBJ2-7. Germline V gene lookup returns CDR1 LGHNA and CDR2 YSLEER. The CDR3 spans 15 residues. The CDR3 spells CASSQSGTGTYEQYF. The CDR3 DNA is TGCGCCAGCAGCCAATCCGGGACAGGCACCTACGAGCAGTACTTC.

The chain combines TRBV4-1 with TRBJ2-1, with D possibly being TRBD1 (5 bases). Trimming removed 4 bases from V and 0 bases from J, with 13 bases in between. This CDR3 spans 16 amino acids. Germline V gives CDR1 MGHRA, CDR2 YSYEKL. The CDR3 here is CASSLPGHSSYNEQFF. The DNA of the CDR3 is TGCGCCAGCAGCCTCCCCGGACACAGCTCCTACAATGAGCAGTTCTTC.

This clonotype was found once. The rearrangement links TRBV7-2 to TRBJ2-1, with 9 bases identical to TRBD1. The V and J ends lost 3 bases and 10 bases, in that order; junction bases with no gene match: 16. CDR3 size: 17 residues. CDR1 SGHTA and CDR2 FQGNSA come from the germline V gene. CDR3 sequence reads: CASSFYPGQGTSYEQFF. The CDR3 DNA follows: TGTGCCAGCAGCTTTTATCCGGGACAGGGTACCTCCTACGAGCAGTTCTTC.

As for this clonotype: This may be a read error, as it is one base from a much larger clone. The chain links TRBV2 to TRBJ2-1; 8 bases align to TRBD2. Germline V gene data show CDR1 as SNHLY and CDR2 as FYNNEI. The CDR3 is made up of 10 amino acids. The CDR3 DNA reads as TGTGCCTCCGGGGGGGGTGAGCAGCTCTTC. Its protein is CASGGGEQLF.

In the case of this clonotype: A much larger clonotype is one base distant, so this may be a read error. The chain carries TRBV4-3 and TRBJ2-1, with a tentative D call TRBD1 (6 bases). Trimming removed 0 bases from V and 9 bases from J, with 15 bases in between. The germline CDR1 and CDR2 sequences are LGHNA and YSLEER. CDR3 length equals 15 residues. This CDR3 reads CASSQDQQGCGEQFF. The DNA of the CDR3 is TGCGCCAGCAGCCAAGATCAACAGGGATGCGGTGAGCAGTTCTTC.

This sequence joins TRBV2 and TRBJ1-2, with D unresolved. Germline V gene data show CDR1 as SNHLY and CDR2 as FYNNEI. The CDR3 runs to 13 residues. The ends were cut back, 8 bases at V and 2 bases at J, with 12 bases in the middle. The CDR3 DNA follows: TGTGCCAGCGTCCAACACTTAAACTATGGCTACACCTTC. Its protein is CASVQHLNYGYTF.

The chain carries TRBV6-5 and TRBJ2-6; TRBD1 might be the D (5 bases). The CDR3 is made up of 16 amino acids. Germline CDR1 MNHEY, CDR2 SVGAGI. The germline V and J ends were trimmed by 10 bases and 0 bases, with 16 bases remaining between them. DNA for the CDR3: TGTGCCACCTCTCCAGGGATCCTCTCTGGGGCCAACGTCCTGACTTTC. Protein product: CATSPGILSGANVLTF.